This T cell receptor beta chain was identified in a study of T cell clonality in common variable immunodeficiency. This clone has a handful of counts. Its target is unknown. Sequencing input was equivalent genomic DNA from CVID and controls. Libraries were prepared by immunoSEQ multiplex PCR; TCRdb keeps only in-frame clonotypes and omits some of them. There are 51,000 or so clones in the sample, none observed a single time. Patients and controls were mostly of Caucasian heritage. Study-wide results and caveats: Fewer TCRbeta clones were shared among CVID subjects than controls.

The receptor was derived from a person between 18 and 75 years old in good health. Sequencing was done on a sample of peripheral blood mononuclear cells.

CDR3 amino acids: CASSEVIGQGAVDYTF. Incomplete CDR3 DNA: TGTGCCAGCAGTGAAGTGATAGGACAGGGGGCAGTCGAC. The V and J genes are TRBV6-1 and TRBJ1-2; TRBD1 matches at 11 bases. The read comes to an end 3 residues before the CDR3 does, leaving the germline J gene to fill in the end. CDR3 length: 16 amino acids. Germline CDR1 MNHNS, CDR2 SASEGT.